These 10 T cell receptor beta chains were all obtained from the same sample, sequenced in a study of blood T cell repertoires in COVID-19. Libraries were prepared by immunoSEQ multiplex PCR; TCRdb keeps only in-frame clonotypes and omits some of them. In the table there are approximately 500,000 clones, 85% to 90% of which are singletons. The sequenced material came from peripheral blood. The receptor source for this set is a woman aged 45-59 years with COVID-19, enrolled during active disease.

This chain connects TRBV19 to TRBJ1-1; D unresolved. This CDR3 is built from 13 residues. Germline CDR1 reads LNHDA; CDR2 reads SQIVND (reference sequence). V lost 0 bases and J lost 7, with 9 bases in between. The CDR3, as DNA: TGTGCCAGTAGTATAGACCAGTACGATGAAGCTTTCTTT. It encodes CASSIDQYDEAFF.

This clone came up once. The genes are TRBV5-4 and TRBJ2-1, with 10 bases fitting TRBD2. This CDR3 has 16 residues. Unmatched junction bases numbered 7, after V lost 3 bases and J lost 4 bases. Germline V gene data show CDR1 as SGHNT and CDR2 as YYREEE (reference sequence). The CDR3 loop reads CASSSGAGGAYNEQFF. The CDR3 DNA reads as TGTGCCAGCAGCTCCGGAGCGGGGGGGGCTTACAATGAGCAGTTCTTC.

The chain recombines TRBV19 with TRBJ1-5; D not certain. Germline CDR1 reads LNHDA; CDR2 reads SQIVND (reference sequence). CDR3 size: 16 residues. V was cut by 3 bases and J by 0 bases, with 12 bases left in between. The CDR3, as DNA: TGTGCCAGTAGTATTGGCAGGTTTTATAGCAATCAGCCCCAGCATTTT. Translation gives CASSIGRFYSNQPQHF.

The rearrangement links TRBV5-6 to TRBJ2-7; D gene uncertain. The length of the CDR3 is 13 residues. Trimming removed 0 bases from V and 0 bases from J, with 4 bases in between. Germline assignment: CDR1 SGHDT and CDR2 YYEEEE. The CDR3 sequence: CASSLGHSYEQYF. The DNA of the CDR3 is TGTGCCAGCAGCTTGGGGCACTCCTACGAGCAGTACTTC.

The V call is TRBV5-1, the J call TRBJ1-1; 9 nucleotides line up with TRBD1. The CDR3 extends over 15 amino acids. Germline CDR1 SGHRS, CDR2 YFSETQ. V lost 5 bases to trimming and J lost 8 bases; unmatched junction nucleotides: 13. CDR3 loop: CASSPRPGQGLEAFF. Written as DNA, the CDR3 is TGCGCCAGCAGTCCTCGCCCGGGACAGGGACTCGAAGCTTTCTTT.

Concerning this clone: In the same sample, other DNA sequences code for this CDR3. The V gene is TRBV19, the J gene TRBJ2-3; D might be TRBD2 (5 bases). The CDR3 totals 13 residues. The V and J ends lost 6 bases and 0 bases respectively, with 7 bases between them. Germline V gives CDR1 LNHDA, CDR2 SQIVND (reference sequence). For the CDR3, the DNA is TGTGCCAGTAGCGGGGTTAGCACAGATACGCAGTATTTT. Its translation is CASSGVSTDTQYF.

The genes are TRBV9 and TRBJ2-7, with TRBD1 matching 9 bases. Germline V gene lookup returns CDR1 SGDLS and CDR2 YYNGEE. V lost 6 bases, J lost 2 bases, and 9 bases stayed unmatched. The length of the CDR3 is 15 residues. CDR3 DNA: TGTGCCAGCAACCCTGGGGACAGGGCACCCTACGAGCAGTACTTC. It translates to CASNPGDRAPYEQYF.

The chain is built from TRBV28 and TRBJ2-7; D is uncertain. Germline V gene lookup returns CDR1 MDHEN and CDR2 SYDVKM. V lost 5 bases and J lost 9, with 14 bases in between. The CDR3 covers 12 residues. Here the CDR3 reads CASSTSGFWQYF. For the CDR3, the DNA is TGTGCCAGCAGTACCTCCGGGTTTTGGCAGTACTTC.

The chain uses TRBV11-2 and TRBJ1-2; TRBD1 might be the D (5 bases). Trimming took off 3 bases at V and 0 bases at J, with 8 bases between the two ends. This CDR3 spans 14 amino acids. CDR1 and CDR2 (germline): SGHAT, FQNNGV. CDR3 nucleotide sequence: TGTGCCAGCAGCTTGTTGACAGCTAACTATGGCTACACCTTC. Translating gives CASSLLTANYGYTF.

The V gene is TRBV24-1, the J gene TRBJ2-2, with 8 bases fitting TRBD2. Germline loops: CDR1 KGHDR, CDR2 SFDVKD. CDR3 length: 17 amino acids. The junction had 12 bases not matched to a gene; V was cut back by 5 bases and J by 5 bases. DNA for the CDR3: TGTGCCACCAGTGTTAGCCGGGGGGGGCGATGGACCGGGGAGCTGTTTTTT. Its protein is CATSVSRGGRWTGELFF.